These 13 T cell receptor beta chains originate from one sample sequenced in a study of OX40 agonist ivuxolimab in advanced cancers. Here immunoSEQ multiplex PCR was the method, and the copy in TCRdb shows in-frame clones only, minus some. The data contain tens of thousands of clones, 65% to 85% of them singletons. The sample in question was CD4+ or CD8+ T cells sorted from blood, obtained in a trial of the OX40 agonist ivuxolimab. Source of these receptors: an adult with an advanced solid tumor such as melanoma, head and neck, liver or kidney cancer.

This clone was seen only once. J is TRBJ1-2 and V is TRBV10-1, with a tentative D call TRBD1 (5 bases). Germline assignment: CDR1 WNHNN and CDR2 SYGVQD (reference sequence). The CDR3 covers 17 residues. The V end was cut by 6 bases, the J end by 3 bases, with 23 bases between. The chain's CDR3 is CASSETPGRGEDYGYTF. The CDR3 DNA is TGCGCCAGCAGCGAAACCCCGGGACGGGGGGAAGACTATGGCTACACCTTC.

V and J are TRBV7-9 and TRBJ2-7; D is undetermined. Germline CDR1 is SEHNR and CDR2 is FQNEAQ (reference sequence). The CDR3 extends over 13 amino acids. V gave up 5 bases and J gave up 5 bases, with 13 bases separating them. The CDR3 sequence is CASSEIDWNEQYF. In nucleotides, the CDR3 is TGTGCCAGCAGCGAGATTGACTGGAACGAGCAGTACTTC.

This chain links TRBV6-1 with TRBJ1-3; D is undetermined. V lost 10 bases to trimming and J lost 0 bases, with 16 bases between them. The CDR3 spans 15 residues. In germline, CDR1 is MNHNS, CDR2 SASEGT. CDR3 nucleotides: TGTGCCACTCGAGCCGCAGTGAGCTCTGGAAACACCATATATTTT. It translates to CATRAAVSSGNTIYF.

CDR3 sequence reads: CASSLGGANVLTF. CDR3 DNA sequence: TGTGCCAGCAGCCTAGGAGGGGCCAACGTCCTGACTTTC. This chain joins TRBV6-5 and TRBJ2-6; D not resolved. V gave up 6 bases and J gave up 4 bases, with 7 bases separating them. The length of the CDR3 is 13 residues. The germline gives CDR1 MNHEY, CDR2 SVGAGI.

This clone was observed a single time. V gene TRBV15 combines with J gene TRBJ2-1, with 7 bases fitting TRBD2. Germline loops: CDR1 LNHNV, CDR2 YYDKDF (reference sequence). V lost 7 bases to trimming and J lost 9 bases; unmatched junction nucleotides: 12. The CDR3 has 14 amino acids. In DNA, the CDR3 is TGTGCCACCACCTTATCAAGAGGGAGGGGTGAGCAGTTCTTC. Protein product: CATTLSRGRGEQFF.

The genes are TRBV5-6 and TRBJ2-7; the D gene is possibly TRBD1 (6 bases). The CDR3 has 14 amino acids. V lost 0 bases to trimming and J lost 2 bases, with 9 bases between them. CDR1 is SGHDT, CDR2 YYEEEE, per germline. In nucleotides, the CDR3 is TGTGCCAGCAGCTTGGGGGACAAAACCTACGAGCAGTACTTC. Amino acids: CASSLGDKTYEQYF.

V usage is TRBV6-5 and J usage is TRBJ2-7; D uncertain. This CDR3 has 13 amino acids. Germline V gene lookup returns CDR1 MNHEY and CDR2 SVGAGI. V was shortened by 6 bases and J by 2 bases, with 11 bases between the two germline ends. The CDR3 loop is CASRRPPTYEQYF. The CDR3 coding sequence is TGTGCCAGCAGACGACCCCCCACCTACGAGCAGTACTTC.

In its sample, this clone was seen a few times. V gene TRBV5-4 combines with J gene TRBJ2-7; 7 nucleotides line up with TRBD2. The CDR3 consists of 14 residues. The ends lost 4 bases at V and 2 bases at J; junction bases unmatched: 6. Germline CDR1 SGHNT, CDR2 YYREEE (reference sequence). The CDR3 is CASSPDGGAYEQYF. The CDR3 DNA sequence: TGTGCCAGCAGCCCAGATGGGGGGGCCTACGAGCAGTACTTC.

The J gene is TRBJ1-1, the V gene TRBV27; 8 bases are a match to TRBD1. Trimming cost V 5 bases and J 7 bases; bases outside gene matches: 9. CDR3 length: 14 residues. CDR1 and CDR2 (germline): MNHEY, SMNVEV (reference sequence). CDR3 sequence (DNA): TGTGCCAGCAGTGGAGGGACAGGAGGGGTTGAAGCTTTCTTT. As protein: CASSGGTGGVEAFF.

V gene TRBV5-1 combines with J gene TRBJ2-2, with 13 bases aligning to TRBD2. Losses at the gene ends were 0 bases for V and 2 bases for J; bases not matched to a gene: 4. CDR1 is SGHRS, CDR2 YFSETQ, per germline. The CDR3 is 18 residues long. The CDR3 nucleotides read TGCGCCAGCAGCTTGGACGGGACTAGCGGGGCTAACACCGGGGAGCTGTTTTTT. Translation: CASSLDGTSGANTGELFF.

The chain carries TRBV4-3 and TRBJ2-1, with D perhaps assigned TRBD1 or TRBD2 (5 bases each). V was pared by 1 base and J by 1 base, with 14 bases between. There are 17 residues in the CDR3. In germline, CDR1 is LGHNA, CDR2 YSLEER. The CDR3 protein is CASSQVGRGASYNEQFF. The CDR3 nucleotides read TGCGCCAGCAGCCAAGTGGGTAGAGGGGCGTCCTACAATGAGCAGTTCTTC.

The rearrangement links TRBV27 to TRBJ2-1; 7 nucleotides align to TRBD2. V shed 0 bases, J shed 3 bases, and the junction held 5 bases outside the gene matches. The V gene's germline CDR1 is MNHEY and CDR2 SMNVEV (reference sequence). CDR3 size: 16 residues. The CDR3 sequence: CASSLSRLAVYNEQFF. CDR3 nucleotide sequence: TGTGCCAGCAGTTTATCGCGGCTAGCGGTCTACAATGAGCAGTTCTTC.

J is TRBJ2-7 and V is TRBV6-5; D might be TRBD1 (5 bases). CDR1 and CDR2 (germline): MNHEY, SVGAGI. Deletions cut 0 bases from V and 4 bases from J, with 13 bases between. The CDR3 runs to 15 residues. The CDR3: CASSYSGNRGYEQYF. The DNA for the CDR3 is TGTGCCAGCAGTTACTCGGGGAATAGGGGTTACGAGCAGTACTTC.